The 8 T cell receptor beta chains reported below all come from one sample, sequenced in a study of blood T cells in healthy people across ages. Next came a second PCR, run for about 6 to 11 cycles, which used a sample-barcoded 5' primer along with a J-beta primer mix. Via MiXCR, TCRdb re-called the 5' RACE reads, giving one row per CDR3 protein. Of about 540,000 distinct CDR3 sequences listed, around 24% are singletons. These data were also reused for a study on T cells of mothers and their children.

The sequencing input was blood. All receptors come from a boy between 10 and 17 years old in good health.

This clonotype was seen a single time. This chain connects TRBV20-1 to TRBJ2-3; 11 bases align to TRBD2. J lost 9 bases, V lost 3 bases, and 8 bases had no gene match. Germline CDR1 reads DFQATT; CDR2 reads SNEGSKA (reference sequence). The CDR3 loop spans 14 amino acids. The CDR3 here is CSASRNSGRETQYF. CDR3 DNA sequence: TGCAGTGCTAGCCGGAATAGCGGGAGGGAGACGCAGTATTTT.

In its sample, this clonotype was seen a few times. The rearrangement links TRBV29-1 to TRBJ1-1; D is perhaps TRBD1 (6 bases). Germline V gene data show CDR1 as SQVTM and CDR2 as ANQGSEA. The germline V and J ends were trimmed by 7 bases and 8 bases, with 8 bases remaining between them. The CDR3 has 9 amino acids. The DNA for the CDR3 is TGCAGCGCTGGACAGGAAGCTTTCTTT. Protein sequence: CSAGQEAFF.

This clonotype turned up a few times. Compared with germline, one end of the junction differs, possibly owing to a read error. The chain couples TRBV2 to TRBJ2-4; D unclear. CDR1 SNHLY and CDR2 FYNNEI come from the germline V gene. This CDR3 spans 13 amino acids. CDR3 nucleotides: TGTGCCAGCAGTTCTAGAGCCCAAAACATTCAGTACTTC. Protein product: CASSSRAQNIQYF. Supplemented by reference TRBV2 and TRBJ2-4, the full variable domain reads EPEVTQTPSHQVTQMGQEVILRCVPISNHLYFYWYRQILGQKVEFLVSFYNNEISEKSEIFDDQFSVERPDGSNFTLKIRSTKLEDSAMYFCASSSRAQNIQYFGAGTRLSVL.

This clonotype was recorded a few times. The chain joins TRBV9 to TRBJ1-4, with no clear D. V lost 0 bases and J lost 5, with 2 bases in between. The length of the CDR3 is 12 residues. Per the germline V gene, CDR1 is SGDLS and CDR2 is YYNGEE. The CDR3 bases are TGTGCCAGCAGCGTAGTGAATGAAAAACTGTTTTTT. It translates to CASSVVNEKLFF.

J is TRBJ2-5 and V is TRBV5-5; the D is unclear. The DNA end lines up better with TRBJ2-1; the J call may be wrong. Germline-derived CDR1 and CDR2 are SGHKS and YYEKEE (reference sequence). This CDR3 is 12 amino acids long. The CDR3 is CASSLPNNEQFF. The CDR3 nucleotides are TGTGCCAGCAGCTTACCTAACAATGAGCAGTTCTTC.

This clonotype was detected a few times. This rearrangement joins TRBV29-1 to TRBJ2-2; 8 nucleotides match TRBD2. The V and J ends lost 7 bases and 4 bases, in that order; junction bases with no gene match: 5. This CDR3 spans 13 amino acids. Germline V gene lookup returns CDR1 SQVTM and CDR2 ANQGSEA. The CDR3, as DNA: TGCAGCGCTGCCGGGACTAGCACCGGGGAGCTGTTTTTT. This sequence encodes CSAAGTSTGELFF.

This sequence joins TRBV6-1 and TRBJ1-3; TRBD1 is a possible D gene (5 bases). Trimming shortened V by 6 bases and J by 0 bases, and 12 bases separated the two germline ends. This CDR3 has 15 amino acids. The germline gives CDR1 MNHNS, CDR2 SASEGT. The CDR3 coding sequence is TGTGCCAGCAGGTCACAGGTCGGCTCTGGAAACACCATATATTTT. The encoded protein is CASRSQVGSGNTIYF.

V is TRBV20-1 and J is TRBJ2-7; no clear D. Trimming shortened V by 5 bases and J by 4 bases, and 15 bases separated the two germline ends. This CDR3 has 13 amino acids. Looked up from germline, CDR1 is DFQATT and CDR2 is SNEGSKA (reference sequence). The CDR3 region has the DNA TGCAGTGCTGGGGATACAAACATATACGAGCAGTACTTC. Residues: CSAGDTNIYEQYF.